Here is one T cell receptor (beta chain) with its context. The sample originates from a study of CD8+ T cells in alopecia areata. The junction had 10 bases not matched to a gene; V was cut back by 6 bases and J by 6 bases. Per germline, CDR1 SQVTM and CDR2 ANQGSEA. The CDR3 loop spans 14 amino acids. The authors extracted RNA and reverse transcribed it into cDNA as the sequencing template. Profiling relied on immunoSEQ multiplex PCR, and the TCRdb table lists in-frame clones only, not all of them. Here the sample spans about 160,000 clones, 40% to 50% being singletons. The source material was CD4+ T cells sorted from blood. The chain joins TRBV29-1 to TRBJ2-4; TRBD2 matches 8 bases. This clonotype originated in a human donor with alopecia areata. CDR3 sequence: CSVRGGHEGNIQYF. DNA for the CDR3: TGCAGCGTCCGGGGGGGTCACGAGGGAAACATTCAGTACTTC. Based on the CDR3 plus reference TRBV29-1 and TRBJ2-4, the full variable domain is SAVISQKPSRDICQRGTSLTIQCQVDSQVTMMFWYRQQPGQSLTLIATANQGSEATYESGFVIDKFPISRPNLTFSTLTVSNMSPEDSSIYLCSVRGGHEGNIQYFGAGTRLSVL.